This T cell receptor beta chain was observed in a study of post-analysis software for immune sequencing data. Points from the study as a whole: TRBV segments more frequent in patients than in controls numbered several and included TRBV5-6, TRBV5-1 and TRBV20-1.

This clonotype occurred a few times. Its matching antigen is unknown. Incorporated into the TCR beta cDNA libraries were unique molecular identifiers, which served to reduce PCR and sequencing biases. TCRdb reprocessed the PCR reads with MiXCR, giving one entry per CDR3 protein. The sample has hundreds of thousands of distinct CDR3 sequences, 30% seen once. CDR1 is SGHDT, CDR2 YYEEEE, per germline. The CDR3 runs to 18 residues. Between the trimmed V and J ends, which lost 0 bases and 4 bases, there was a span of 20 bases. The gene calls are TRBV5-6 and TRBJ2-1; maybe TRBD2 (6 bases). What was sequenced was blood. This clonotype was obtained from a girl between 10 and 17 years old with multiple sclerosis. The CDR3 spells CASSLEEGSWRDYNEQFF. CDR3 coding DNA: TGTGCCAGCAGCTTGGAGGAAGGGAGTTGGCGGGATTACAATGAGCAGTTCTTC.